The 8 T cell receptor beta chains given below trace back to one sample, sequenced in a study of T cell responses to AZD1222 COVID-19 vaccine. Using immunoSEQ multiplex PCR, the repertoire was profiled, and TCRdb retains in-frame clones only, with some absent. Of approximately 140,000 clones in the sample, more than 85% were seen once. The input for sequencing was peripheral blood, taken 28 days after the second AZD1222 dose. Receptor source: an adult who received the AZD1222 COVID-19 vaccine.

V is TRBV10-1 and J is TRBJ2-2, with D perhaps TRBD2 (6 bases). The CDR3 totals 15 residues. Germline V gene lookup returns CDR1 WNHNN and CDR2 SYGVQD (reference sequence). V lost 3 bases, J lost 1 base, and 9 bases lay in between. The CDR3 spells CASSDGSMNTGELFF. For the CDR3, the DNA is TGCGCCAGCAGTGACGGGAGCATGAACACCGGGGAGCTGTTTTTT.

The count of this clone is one. This chain links TRBV5-1 with TRBJ1-1, with a possible D match to TRBD1 (6 bases). Germline V gene lookup returns CDR1 SGHRS and CDR2 YFSETQ. The V and J ends lost 0 bases and 1 base respectively, with 16 bases between them. The CDR3 has 17 residues. The CDR3 DNA follows: TGCGCCAGCAGCTTGGAAGGGCAGGGGCTCCAGAACACTGAAGCTTTCTTT. Its protein is CASSLEGQGLQNTEAFF.

The chain employs TRBV13 and TRBJ2-1, with TRBD2 matching 9 bases. CDR3 length: 16 residues. V shed 1 base, J shed 5 bases, and the junction held 6 bases outside the gene matches. Germline V gene sequence: CDR1 PRHDT, CDR2 FYEKMQ (reference sequence). CDR3 loop: CASSLAALAGNNEQFF. DNA of the CDR3: TGTGCCAGCAGCTTAGCGGCTCTAGCGGGAAACAATGAGCAGTTCTTC. Full variable domain (remainder filled in from reference TRBV13 and TRBJ2-1): AAGVIQSPRHLIKEKRETATLKCYPIPRHDTVYWYQQGPGQDPQFLISFYEKMQSDKGSIPDRFSAQQFSDYHSELNMSSLELGDSALYFCASSLAALAGNNEQFFGPGTRLTVL.

V usage is TRBV7-9 and J usage is TRBJ1-2; possibly TRBD1 for D (6 bases). CDR3 size: 14 residues. Germline V gene lookup returns CDR1 SEHNR and CDR2 FQNEAQ (reference sequence). The V gene lost 1 base and the J gene lost 7 bases, with 13 bases spanning the gap. CDR3 nucleotide sequence: TGTGCCAGCAGCTTAGGGCCAGGGGCGGGTGGCTACACCTTC. It yields the protein CASSLGPGAGGYTF.

The chain links TRBV20-1 to TRBJ1-3; D uncertain. Germline V gives CDR1 DFQATT, CDR2 SNEGSKA (reference sequence). V lost 1 base and J 6 bases, leaving 4 bases between the germline ends. The CDR3 contains 11 residues. This CDR3 reads CSARVQNTIYF. The CDR3 nucleotides are TGCAGTGCTAGAGTACAAAACACCATATATTTT.

This clone was observed a single time. V usage is TRBV10-3 and J usage is TRBJ2-1; tentatively, D is TRBD2 (5 bases). Trimming removed 4 bases from V and 0 bases from J, with 10 bases in between. This CDR3 spans 15 amino acids. From germline, CDR1 is ENHRY and CDR2 SYGVKD. The chain's CDR3 is CAISGLGSSYNEQFF. The CDR3, as DNA: TGTGCCATCAGTGGCCTAGGGAGCTCCTACAATGAGCAGTTCTTC.

This sequence joins TRBV29-1 and TRBJ2-1; 7 positions match TRBD2. The CDR3 contains 13 residues. CDR1 and CDR2 from the germline V gene are SQVTM and ANQGSEA. The junction had 7 bases not matched to a gene; V was cut back by 7 bases and J by 4 bases. CDR3 protein: CSGLSGFYNEQFF. In nucleotides, the CDR3 is TGCAGCGGTCTTAGCGGGTTTTACAATGAGCAGTTCTTC.

This chain connects TRBV5-8 to TRBJ2-3, with 8 positions matching TRBD1. Germline lookup yields CDR1 SGHTS and CDR2 YDEGEE. The junction had 12 bases not matched to a gene; V was cut back by 6 bases and J by 6 bases. This CDR3 comprises 15 residues. The CDR3 nucleotides read TGTGCCAGCATCCGCGGACAGGGTAATTACGATACGCAGTATTTT. Its protein is CASIRGQGNYDTQYF.